Listed below are T cell receptor beta chains from one sample, sequenced in a study of PD-L1 blockade in urothelial cancer. Only in-frame clones appear in the TCRdb table, and some are missing; sequencing was by immunoSEQ multiplex PCR. This sample carries 50,000 to 65,000 clones, 70% to 90% of them seen once, and the ten largest clones take roughly 2.9%. The starting material was PBMCs, obtained around atezolizumab (anti-PD-L1) treatment. Receptors originate from a man aged 45-60 years with urothelial cancer. Both conserved end residues are part of each CDR3.

v_gene	j_gene	CDR3aa
TRBV27	TRBJ2-3	CASSLGGSADTQYF
TRBV5-1	TRBJ1-1	CASTDAQMNTEAFF
TRBV19	TRBJ2-6	CASDRPGQGAGANVLTF
TRBV6-1	TRBJ2-1	CASSEGRGHYNEQFF
TRBV19	TRBJ1-5	CASSISVGFGPGYSNQPQHF
TRBV29-1	TRBJ1-2	CSVADLGGYGGYTF
TRBV27	TRBJ1-3	CASRQGSGNTIYF
TRBV15	TRBJ1-5	CATSREGEGNQPQHF
TRBV19	TRBJ2-3	CASSMAGRGTQYF
TRBV10-3	TRBJ2-2	CAIAGASGPNTGELFF
TRBV2	TRBJ2-5	CASSQGAGETQYF
TRBV11-3	TRBJ2-5	CASSYDRDETQYF
TRBV6-6	TRBJ2-7	CASSYDTRINRGQYF
TRBV5-6	TRBJ1-1	CASSYTMGEAFF
TRBV2	TRBJ2-2	CASSEAGTLNTGELFF
TRBV23-1	TRBJ1-6	CASRASSYNSPLHF
TRBV7-6	TRBJ2-7	CASSLGAASPDEQYF
TRBV5-6	TRBJ2-4	CASSFRTGTKNIQYF
TRBV6-1	TRBJ2-1	CASSEAPSSGNEQFF
TRBV5-5	TRBJ1-5	CASADRVSQPQHF
TRBV28	TRBJ2-2	CASSLSGHYTGELFF
TRBV9	TRBJ2-5	CASSSTGLQETQYF
TRBV6-5	TRBJ1-6	CASSYGHNPYNSPLHF
TRBV6-5	TRBJ2-2	CASGPLAGNTGELFF
TRBV28	TRBJ1-5	CASSSGQKGNQPQHF
TRBV7-2	TRBJ1-5	CASSSLQGGSNQPQHF
TRBV6-5	TRBJ1-1	CASSASGGLGTEAFF
TRBV5-1	TRBJ2-7	CASSTGTSGEQYF
TRBV5-5	TRBJ2-1	CASSLRTSGYNEQFF
TRBV18	TRBJ1-1	CASSPLSGEAFF
TRBV6-6	TRBJ1-2	CASSSSTAYGYGYTF
TRBV18	TRBJ2-7	CASSTRAGTSLQTPYEQYF
TRBV28	TRBJ1-6	CASRSYRGRNSPLHF
TRBV2	TRBJ2-5	CASTPGQETQYF
TRBV6-6	TRBJ2-7	CASSESGTSSYEQYF
TRBV5-1	TRBJ1-3	CASRLSKDTISGNTIYF
TRBV11-2	TRBJ1-2	CASSLGGQALHGYTF
TRBV9	TRBJ2-5	CASSVATSGSGETQYF
TRBV30	TRBJ1-1	CAWRPDRMNTEAFF
TRBV6-6	TRBJ2-1	CASSYKERETDEQFF
TRBV28	TRBJ2-7	CASSQLWTGGEQYF
TRBV28	TRBJ1-1	CASSKLTGPLNTEAFF
TRBV28	TRBJ1-1	CASRPRDRHTEAFF
TRBV2	TRBJ1-4	CAGRDRVVEKLFF
TRBV30	TRBJ1-2	CAYQGGQAYGYTF
TRBV6-6	TRBJ2-7	CASRPGTSGRRQYF
TRBV5-6	TRBJ1-4	CASSPGLTWREKLFF
TRBV11-2	TRBJ2-2	CASSSGAQVTGELFF
TRBV2	TRBJ1-6	CASSYPGLNSPLHF